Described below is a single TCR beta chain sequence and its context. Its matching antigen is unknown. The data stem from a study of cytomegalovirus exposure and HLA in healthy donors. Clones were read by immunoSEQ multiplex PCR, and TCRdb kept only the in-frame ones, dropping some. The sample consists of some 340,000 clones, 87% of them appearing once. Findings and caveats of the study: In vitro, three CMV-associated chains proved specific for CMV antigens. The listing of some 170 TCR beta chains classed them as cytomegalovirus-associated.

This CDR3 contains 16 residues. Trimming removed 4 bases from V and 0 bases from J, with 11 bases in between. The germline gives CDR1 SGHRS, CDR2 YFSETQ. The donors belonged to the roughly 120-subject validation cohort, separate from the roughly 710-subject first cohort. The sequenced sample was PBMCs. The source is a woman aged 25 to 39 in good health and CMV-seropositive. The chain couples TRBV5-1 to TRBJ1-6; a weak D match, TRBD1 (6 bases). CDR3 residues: CASSRTVSSYNSPLHF. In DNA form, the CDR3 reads TGCGCCAGCAGCCGGACAGTAAGCTCCTATAATTCACCCCTCCACTTT.